This paragraph reports one TCR beta chain. Its antigen is still unknown. These data belong to a study of T cell responses to AZD1222 COVID-19 vaccine. Study summary: It was second doses at about 4 or about 12 weeks that were pooled.

Assay: immunoSEQ multiplex PCR; the TCRdb copy retains only in-frame clones and omits some. The sample lists about 130,000 clones, 70% to 90% occurring once. Points from the study as a whole: Spike-specific TCR depth and breadth grew after two AZD1222 doses. Donors were chiefly white British, with a greater number of females, and clonal diversity was perhaps underestimated. Dominant CD4 TCR responses targeted spike regions 160-218 and 743-854.

Trimming removed 3 bases from V and 1 base from J, with 13 bases in between. CDR3 size: 16 residues. Germline loops: CDR1 KGHSH, CDR2 LQKENI. The chain has TRBV18 and TRBJ1-5, with D possibly being TRBD1 (6 bases). Sequenced here: peripheral blood, sampled on day 0 of AZD1222 vaccination. This sequence was found in an adult in good health. The CDR3 sequence: CASSPQGPYSNQPQHF. The CDR3 DNA is TGTGCCAGCTCACCTCAGGGGCCCTACAGCAATCAGCCCCAGCATTTT.